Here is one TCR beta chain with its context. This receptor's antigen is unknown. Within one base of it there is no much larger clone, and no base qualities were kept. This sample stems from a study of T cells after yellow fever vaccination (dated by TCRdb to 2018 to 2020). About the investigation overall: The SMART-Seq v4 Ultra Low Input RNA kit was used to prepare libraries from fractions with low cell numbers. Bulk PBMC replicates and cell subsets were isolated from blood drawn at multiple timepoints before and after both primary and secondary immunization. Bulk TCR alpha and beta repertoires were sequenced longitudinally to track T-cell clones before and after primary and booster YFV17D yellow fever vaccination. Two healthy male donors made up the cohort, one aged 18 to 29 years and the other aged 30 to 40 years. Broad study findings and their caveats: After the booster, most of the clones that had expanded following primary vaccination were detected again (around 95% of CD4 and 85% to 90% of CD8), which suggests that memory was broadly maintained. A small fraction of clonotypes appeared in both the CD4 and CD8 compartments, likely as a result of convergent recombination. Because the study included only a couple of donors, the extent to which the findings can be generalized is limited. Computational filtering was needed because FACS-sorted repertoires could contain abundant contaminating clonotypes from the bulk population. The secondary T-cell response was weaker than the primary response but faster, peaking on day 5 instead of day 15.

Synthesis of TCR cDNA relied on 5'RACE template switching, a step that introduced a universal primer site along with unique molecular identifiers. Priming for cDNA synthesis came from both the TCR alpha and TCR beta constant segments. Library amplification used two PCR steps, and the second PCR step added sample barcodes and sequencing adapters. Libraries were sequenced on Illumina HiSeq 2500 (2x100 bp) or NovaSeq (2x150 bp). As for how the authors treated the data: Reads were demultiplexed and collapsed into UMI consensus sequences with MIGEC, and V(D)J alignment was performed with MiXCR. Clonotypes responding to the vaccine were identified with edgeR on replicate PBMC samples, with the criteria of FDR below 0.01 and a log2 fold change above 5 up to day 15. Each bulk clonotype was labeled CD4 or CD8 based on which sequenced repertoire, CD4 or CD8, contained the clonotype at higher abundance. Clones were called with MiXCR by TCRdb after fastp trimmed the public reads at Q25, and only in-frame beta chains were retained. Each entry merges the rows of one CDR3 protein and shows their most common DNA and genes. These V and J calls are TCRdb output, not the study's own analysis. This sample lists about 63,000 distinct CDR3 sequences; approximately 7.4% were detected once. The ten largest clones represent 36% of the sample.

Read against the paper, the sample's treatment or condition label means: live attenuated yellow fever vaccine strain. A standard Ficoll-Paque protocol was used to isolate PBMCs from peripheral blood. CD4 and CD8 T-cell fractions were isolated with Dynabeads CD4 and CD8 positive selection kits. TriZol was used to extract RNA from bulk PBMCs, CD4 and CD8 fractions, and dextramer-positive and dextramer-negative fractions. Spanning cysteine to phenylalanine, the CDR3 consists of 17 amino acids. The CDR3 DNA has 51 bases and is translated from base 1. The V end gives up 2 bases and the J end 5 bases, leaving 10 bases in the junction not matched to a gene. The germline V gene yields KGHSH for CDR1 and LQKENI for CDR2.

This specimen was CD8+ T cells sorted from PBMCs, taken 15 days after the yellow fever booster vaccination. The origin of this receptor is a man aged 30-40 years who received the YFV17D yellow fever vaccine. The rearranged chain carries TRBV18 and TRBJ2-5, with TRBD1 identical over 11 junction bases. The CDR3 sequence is CASSPSLGQGVTETQYF. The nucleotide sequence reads TGTGCCAGCTCACCAAGTTTGGGACAGGGGGTAACGGAGACCCAGTACTTC.